This entry describes one T cell receptor beta chain. The data are from a study of cytomegalovirus exposure and HLA in healthy donors. Study-level information: A prior study identified just under 120 million unique TCR beta sequences from around 180 million T cells.

V trimming: 0 bases; J trimming: 4 bases; junction bases outside the gene matches: 0. The CDR3 spans 14 residues. Germline V gene sequence: CDR1 LGHNA, CDR2 YSLEER. PCR used 60 Vbeta primers and 13 Jbeta primers. The data were produced by immunoSEQ multiplex PCR, yet TCRdb's version contains in-frame clones alone and is incomplete. The sample holds 100,000 or so clones; around 76% are singletons and the top ten take about a tenth. The clonotype originates from a young man in good health and CMV-seropositive. Material for sequencing was PBMCs. This chain joins TRBV4-3 and TRBJ2-5, with 9 positions matching TRBD2. The CDR3 sequence is CASSQDSGGETQYF. The CDR3, as DNA: TGCGCCAGCAGCCAAGATAGCGGGGGAGAGACCCAGTACTTC.